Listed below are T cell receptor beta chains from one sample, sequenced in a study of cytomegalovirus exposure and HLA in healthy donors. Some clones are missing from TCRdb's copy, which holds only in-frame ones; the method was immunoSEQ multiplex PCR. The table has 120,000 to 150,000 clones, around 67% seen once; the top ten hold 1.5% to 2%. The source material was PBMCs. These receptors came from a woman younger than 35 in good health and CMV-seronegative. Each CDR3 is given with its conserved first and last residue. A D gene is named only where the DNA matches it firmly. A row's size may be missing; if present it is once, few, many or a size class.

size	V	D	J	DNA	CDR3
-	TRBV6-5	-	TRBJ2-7	TGTGCCAGCAGTTACGTCGGGGGACGCCCCTCCTACGAGCAGTACTTC	CASSYVGGRPSYEQYF
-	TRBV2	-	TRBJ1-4	TGTGCCAGCAGTGACGGAAAACTGTTTTTT	CASSDGKLFF
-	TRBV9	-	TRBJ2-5	TGTGCCAGCAGCGTAGGGCCCCAAGAGACCCAGTACTTC	CASSVGPQETQYF
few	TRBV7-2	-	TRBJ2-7	TGTGCCAGCAGCTTAGCTCGGAGATACGAGCAGTACTTC	CASSLARRYEQYF
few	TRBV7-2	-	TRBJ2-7	TGTGCCAGCAGCTTAGGGGGGGTGAAATACGAGCAGTACTTC	CASSLGGVKYEQYF
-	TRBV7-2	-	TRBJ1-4	TGTGCCAGCAGCTCCAGGCGGGGGGCAAGAGAAAAACTGTTTTTT	CASSSRRGAREKLFF
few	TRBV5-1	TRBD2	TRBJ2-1	TGCGCCAGCAGCTTGGACCCTAGCGGGAGGTCCGCTTCCGGTGAGCAGTTCTTC	CASSLDPSGRSASGEQFF
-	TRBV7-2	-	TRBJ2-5	TGTGCCAGCAGCCGCGGGACAGAAGAGACCCAGTACTTC	CASSRGTEETQYF
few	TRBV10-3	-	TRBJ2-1	TGTGCCATCAGTGAGGTGGGGGGGGCCGGTAATGAGCAGTTCTTC	CAISEVGGAGNEQFF
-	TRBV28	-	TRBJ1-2	TGTGCCAGCAGTTTACTCAGGCTCTCTGGTGGCTACACCTTC	CASSLLRLSGGYTF
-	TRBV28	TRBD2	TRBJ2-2	TGTGCCAGCAGTTCACCGGGACTAGGGAAAACCGGGGAGCTGTTTTTT	CASSSPGLGKTGELFF
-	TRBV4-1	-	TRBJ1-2	TGCGCCAGCAGCCATCGACAAGATCATGGCTACACCTTC	CASSHRQDHGYTF
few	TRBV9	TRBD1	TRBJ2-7	TGTGCCAGCAGCTCGGGGACAGGGACCGCCTACGAGCAGTACTTC	CASSSGTGTAYEQYF
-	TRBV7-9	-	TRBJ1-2	TGTGCCAGCAGCCTTGGGGGGGCGAGCCTTTTCTATGGCTACACCTTC	CASSLGGASLFYGYTF
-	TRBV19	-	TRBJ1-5	TGTGCCAGTAGTGTCAGGTGGGATCAGCCCCAGCATTTT	CASSVRWDQPQHF